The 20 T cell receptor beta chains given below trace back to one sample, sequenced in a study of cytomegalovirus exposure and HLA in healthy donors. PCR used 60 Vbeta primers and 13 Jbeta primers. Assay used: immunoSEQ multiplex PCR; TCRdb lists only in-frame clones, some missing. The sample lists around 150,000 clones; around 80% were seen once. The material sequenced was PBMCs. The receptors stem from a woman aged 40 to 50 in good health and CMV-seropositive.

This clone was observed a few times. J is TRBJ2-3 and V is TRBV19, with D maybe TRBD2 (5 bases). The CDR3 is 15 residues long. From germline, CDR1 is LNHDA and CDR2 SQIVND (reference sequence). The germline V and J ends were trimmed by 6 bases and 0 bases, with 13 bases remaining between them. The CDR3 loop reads CASRESGASTDTQYF. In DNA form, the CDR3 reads TGTGCCAGTAGGGAAAGCGGAGCTAGCACAGATACGCAGTATTTT.

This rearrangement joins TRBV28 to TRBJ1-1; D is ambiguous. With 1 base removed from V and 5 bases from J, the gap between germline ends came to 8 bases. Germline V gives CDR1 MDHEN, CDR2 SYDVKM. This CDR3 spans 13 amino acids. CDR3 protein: CASSLYPGTEAFF. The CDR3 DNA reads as TGTGCCAGCAGTTTATACCCCGGGACTGAAGCTTTCTTT.

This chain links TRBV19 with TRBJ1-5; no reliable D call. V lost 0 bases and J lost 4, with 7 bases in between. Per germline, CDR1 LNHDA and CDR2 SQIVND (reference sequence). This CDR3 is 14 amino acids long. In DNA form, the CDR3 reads TGTGCCAGTAGTATAGAGACACCTAATCAGCCCCAGCATTTT. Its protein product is CASSIETPNQPQHF. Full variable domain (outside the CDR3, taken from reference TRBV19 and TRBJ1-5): DGGITQSPKYLFRKEGQNVTLSCEQNLNHDAMYWYRQDPGQGLRLIYYSQIVNDFQKGDIAEGYSVSREKKESFPLTVTSAQKNPTAFYLCASSIETPNQPQHFGDGTRLSIL.

Here the CDR3 DNA reads TGTGCCAGCAGCGCAATACAGGGGCGAAGTATGAACACTGAAGCTTTCTTT. Its protein is CASSAIQGRSMNTEAFF. V is TRBV7-8 and J is TRBJ1-1; 7 positions agree with TRBD1. This CDR3 has 17 amino acids. V lost 5 bases and J lost 0; bases outside the gene matches: 12. Germline assignment: CDR1 SGHVS and CDR2 FQNEAQ.

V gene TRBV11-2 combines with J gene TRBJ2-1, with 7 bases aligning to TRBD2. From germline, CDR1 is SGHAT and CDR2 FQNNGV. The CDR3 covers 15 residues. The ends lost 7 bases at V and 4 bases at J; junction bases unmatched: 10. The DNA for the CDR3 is TGTGCCAGCACCTTCTCTTCTAGCGGATACAATGAGCAGTTCTTC. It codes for CASTFSSSGYNEQFF.

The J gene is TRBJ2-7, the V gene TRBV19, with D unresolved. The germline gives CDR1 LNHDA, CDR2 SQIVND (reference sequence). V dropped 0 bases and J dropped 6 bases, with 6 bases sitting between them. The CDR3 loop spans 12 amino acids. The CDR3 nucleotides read TGTGCCAGTAGTATAGATTCGTCCGAGCAGTACTTC. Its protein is CASSIDSSEQYF.

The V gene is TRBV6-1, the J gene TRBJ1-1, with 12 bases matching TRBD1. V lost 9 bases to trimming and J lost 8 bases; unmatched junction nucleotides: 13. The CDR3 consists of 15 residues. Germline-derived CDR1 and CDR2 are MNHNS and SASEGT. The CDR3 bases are TGTGCCAGTGCCAAAGGGGGACAGGGGGCGAGGGAAGCTTTCTTT. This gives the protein CASAKGGQGAREAFF.

In DNA, the CDR3 is TGTGCCAGCAGCCGGGGACAGAGGAACACTGAAGCTTTCTTT. Its translation: CASSRGQRNTEAFF. This rearrangement joins TRBV9 to TRBJ1-1; 7 bases are shared with TRBD1. After removal of 4 bases from V and 1 base from J, the junction contained 4 bases not matched to a gene. CDR1 is SGDLS, CDR2 YYNGEE, per germline. The CDR3 consists of 14 residues.

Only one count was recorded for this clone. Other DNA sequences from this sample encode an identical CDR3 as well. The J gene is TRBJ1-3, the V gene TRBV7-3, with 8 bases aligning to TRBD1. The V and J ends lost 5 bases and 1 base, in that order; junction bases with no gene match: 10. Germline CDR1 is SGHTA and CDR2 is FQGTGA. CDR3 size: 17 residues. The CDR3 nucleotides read TGTGCCAGCAGCCGTGACGCAGGGGGCGCTTCTGGAAACACCATATATTTT. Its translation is CASSRDAGGASGNTIYF.

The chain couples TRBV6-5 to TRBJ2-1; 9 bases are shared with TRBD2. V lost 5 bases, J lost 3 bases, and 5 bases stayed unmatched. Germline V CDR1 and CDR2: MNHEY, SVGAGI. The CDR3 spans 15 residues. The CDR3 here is CASSLSGRVYNEQFF. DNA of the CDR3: TGTGCCAGCAGTCTTAGCGGGAGAGTCTACAATGAGCAGTTCTTC.

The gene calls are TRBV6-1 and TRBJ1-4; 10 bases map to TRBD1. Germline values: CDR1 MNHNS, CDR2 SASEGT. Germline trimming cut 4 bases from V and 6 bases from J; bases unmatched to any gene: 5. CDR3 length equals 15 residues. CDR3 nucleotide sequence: TGTGCCAGCAGTGCCCCGGGACAGGGGTATGAAAAACTGTTTTTT. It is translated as CASSAPGQGYEKLFF.

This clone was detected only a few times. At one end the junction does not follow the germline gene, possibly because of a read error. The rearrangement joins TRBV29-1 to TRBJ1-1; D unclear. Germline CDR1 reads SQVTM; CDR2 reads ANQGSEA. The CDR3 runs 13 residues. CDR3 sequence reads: CSVEEPRNTEAFF. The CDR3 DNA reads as TGCAGCGTGGAAGAACCCAGGAACACTGAAGCTTTCTTT.

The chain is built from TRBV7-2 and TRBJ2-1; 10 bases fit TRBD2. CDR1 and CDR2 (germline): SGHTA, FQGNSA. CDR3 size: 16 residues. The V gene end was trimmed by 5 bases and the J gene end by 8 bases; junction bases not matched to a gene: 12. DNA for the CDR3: TGTGCCAGCAGCGGGGGTAAGCGGGAGGGCCGGTATGAGCAGTTCTTC. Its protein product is CASSGGKREGRYEQFF.

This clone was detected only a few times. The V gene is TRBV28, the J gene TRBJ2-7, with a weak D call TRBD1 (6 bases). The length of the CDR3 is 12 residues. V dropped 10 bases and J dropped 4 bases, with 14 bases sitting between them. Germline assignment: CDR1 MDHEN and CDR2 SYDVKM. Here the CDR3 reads CATNPRGYEQYF. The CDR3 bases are TGTGCCACCAACCCCAGGGGTTACGAGCAGTACTTC. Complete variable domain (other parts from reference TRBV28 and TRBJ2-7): DVKVTQSSRYLVKRTGEKVFLECVQDMDHENMFWYRQDPGLGLRLIYFSYDVKMKEKGDIPEGYSVSREKKERFSLILESASTNQTSMYLCATNPRGYEQYFGPGTRLTVT.

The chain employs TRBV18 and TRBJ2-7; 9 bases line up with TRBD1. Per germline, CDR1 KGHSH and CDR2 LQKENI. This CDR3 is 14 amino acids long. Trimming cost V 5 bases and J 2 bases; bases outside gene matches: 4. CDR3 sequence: CASSIRTGAYEQYF. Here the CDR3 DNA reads TGTGCCAGCTCAATTCGGACAGGGGCCTACGAGCAGTACTTC.

CDR3 nucleotides: TGTGCCAGCAGCTTAGGGGTGGCAGGGGGTGAGACCCAGTACTTC. It specifies CASSLGVAGGETQYF. The V gene is TRBV7-3, the J gene TRBJ2-5; 7 bases fit TRBD1. From germline, CDR1 is SGHTA and CDR2 FQGTGA. The CDR3 extends over 15 amino acids. The trim removed 2 bases at V and 5 bases at J, leaving 8 bases unmatched.

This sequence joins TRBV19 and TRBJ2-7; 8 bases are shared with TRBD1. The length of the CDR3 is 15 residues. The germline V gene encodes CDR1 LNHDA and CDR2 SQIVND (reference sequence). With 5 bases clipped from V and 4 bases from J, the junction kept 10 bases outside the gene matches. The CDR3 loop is CASSLAGQVIYEQYF. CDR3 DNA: TGTGCCAGTAGTCTCGCGGGACAGGTCATTTACGAGCAGTACTTC.

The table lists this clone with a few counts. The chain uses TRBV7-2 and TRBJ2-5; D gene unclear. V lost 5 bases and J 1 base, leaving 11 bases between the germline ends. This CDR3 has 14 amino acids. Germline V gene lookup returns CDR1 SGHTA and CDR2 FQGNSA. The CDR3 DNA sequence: TGTGCCAGCAGCCCGCCGAGGCCCCAAGAGACCCAGTACTTC. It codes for CASSPPRPQETQYF. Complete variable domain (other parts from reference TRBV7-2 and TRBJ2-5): GAGVSQSPSNKVTEKGKDVELRCDPISGHTALYWYRQSLGQGLEFLIYFQGNSAPDKSGLPSDRFSAERTGGSVSTLTIQRTQQEDSAVYLCASSPPRPQETQYFGPGTRLLVL.

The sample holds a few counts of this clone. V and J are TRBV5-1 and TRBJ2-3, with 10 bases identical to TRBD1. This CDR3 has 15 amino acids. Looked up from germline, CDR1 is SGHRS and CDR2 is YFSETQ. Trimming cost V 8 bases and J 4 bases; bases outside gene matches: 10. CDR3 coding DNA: TGCGCCAGTATGCCGGGACAGGGGTTCCCAGATACGCAGTATTTT. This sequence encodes CASMPGQGFPDTQYF.

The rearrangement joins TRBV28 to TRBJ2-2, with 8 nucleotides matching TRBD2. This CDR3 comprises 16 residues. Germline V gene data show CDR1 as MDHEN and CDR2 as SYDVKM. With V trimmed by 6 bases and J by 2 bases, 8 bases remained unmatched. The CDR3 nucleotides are TGTGCCAGCAGCCCTCAGCGGGGGTCAAACACCGGGGAGCTGTTTTTT. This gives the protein CASSPQRGSNTGELFF.